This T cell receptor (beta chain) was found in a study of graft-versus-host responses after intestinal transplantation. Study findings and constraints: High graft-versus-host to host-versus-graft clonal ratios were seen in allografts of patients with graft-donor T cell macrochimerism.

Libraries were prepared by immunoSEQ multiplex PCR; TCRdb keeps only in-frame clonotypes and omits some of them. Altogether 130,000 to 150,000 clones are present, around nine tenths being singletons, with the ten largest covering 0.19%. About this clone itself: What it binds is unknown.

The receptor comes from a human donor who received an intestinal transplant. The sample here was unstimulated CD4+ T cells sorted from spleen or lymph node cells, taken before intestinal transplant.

The CDR3 coding sequence is TGTGCCAGCAGTTTGTGGACGGTCAATCAGCCCCAGCATTTT. Translation gives CASSLWTVNQPQHF. The genes are TRBV28 and TRBJ1-5; D is unresolved. V was cut by 3 bases and J by 3 bases, with 9 bases left in between. The CDR3 is 14 amino acids. Germline V gene sequence: CDR1 MDHEN, CDR2 SYDVKM.